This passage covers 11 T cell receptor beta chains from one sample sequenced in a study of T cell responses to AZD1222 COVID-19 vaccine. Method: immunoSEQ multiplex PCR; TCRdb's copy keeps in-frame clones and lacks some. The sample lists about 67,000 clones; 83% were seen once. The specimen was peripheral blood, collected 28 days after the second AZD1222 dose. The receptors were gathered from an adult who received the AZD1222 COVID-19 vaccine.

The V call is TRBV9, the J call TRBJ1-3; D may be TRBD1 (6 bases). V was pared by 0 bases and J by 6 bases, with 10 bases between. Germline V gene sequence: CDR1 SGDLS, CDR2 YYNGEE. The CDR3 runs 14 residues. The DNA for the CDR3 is TGTGCCAGCAGCGTAGACGGGGGACAAAACACCATATATTTT. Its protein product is CASSVDGGQNTIYF.

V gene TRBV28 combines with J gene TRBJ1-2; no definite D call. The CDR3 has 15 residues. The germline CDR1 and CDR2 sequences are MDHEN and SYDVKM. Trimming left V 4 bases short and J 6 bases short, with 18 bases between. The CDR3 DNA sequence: TGTGCCAGCAGTTCCCAGGCACCCTTCTGGGATGGCTACACCTTC. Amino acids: CASSSQAPFWDGYTF.

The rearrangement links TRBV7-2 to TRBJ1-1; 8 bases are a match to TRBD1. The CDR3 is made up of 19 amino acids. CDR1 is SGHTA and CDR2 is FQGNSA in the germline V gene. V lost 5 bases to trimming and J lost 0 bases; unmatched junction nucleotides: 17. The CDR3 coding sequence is TGTGCCAGCAGCCCCCGTAGACCGCAGGACAGGGACCTGAACACTGAAGCTTTCTTT. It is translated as CASSPRRPQDRDLNTEAFF.

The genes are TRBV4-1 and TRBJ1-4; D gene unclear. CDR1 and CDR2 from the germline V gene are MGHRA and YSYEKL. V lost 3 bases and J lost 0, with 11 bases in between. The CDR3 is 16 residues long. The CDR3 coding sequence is TGCGCCAGCAGCCAGGCCCGTAAGGCAACTAATGAAAAACTGTTTTTT. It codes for CASSQARKATNEKLFF.

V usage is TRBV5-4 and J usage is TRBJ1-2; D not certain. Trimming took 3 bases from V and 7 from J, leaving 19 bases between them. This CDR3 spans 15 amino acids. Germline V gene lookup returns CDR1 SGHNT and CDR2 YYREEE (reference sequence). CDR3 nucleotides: TGTGCCAGCAGCTCCCCCCGATCGGGGAGGGTTGGCTACACCTTC. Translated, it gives CASSSPRSGRVGYTF.

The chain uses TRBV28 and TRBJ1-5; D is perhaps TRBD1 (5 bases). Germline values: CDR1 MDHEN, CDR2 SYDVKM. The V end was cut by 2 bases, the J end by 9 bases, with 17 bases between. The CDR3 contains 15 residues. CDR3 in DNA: TGTGCCAGCAGTTTAGGGCAGGGCTATAGGAGGCCCCAGCATTTT. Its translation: CASSLGQGYRRPQHF.

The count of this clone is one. DNA of the CDR3: TGTGCCAGCAGATCTGCCGGGACCGAGTACAATGAGCAGTTCTTC. This encodes CASRSAGTEYNEQFF. The chain couples TRBV7-2 to TRBJ2-1; perhaps D is TRBD1 or TRBD2 (5 bases each). Germline V CDR1 and CDR2: SGHTA, FQGNSA. The ends were cut back, 6 bases at V and 4 bases at J, with 16 bases in the middle. The CDR3 is 15 amino acids.

CDR3 amino acids: CASSQPHSTDTQYF. The CDR3, as DNA: TGTGCCAGCAGCCAGCCACACAGCACAGATACGCAGTATTTT. This rearrangement joins TRBV4-2 to TRBJ2-3; no clear D gene. The ends were cut back, 3 bases at V and 0 bases at J, with 7 bases in the middle. The CDR3 consists of 14 residues. Germline CDR1 reads LGHNA; CDR2 reads YNFKEQ.

This CDR3 is CASSQDRTSGGVRETQYF. In DNA, the CDR3 is TGTGCCAGCAGCCAAGATCGGACTAGCGGGGGGGTACGAGAGACCCAGTACTTC. This sequence joins TRBV3-1 (or the pseudogene TRBV3-2) and TRBJ2-5; 15 bases line up with TRBD2. Per germline, CDR1 LGHDT and CDR2 YNNKEL (reference sequence). With V trimmed by 0 bases and J by 4 bases, 6 bases remained unmatched. CDR3 size: 18 residues.

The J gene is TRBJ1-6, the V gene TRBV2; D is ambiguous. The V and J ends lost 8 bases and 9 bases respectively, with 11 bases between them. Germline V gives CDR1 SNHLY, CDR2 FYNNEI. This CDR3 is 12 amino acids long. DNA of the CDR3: TGTGCCAGCCGGGAGGTTGGTTCACCCCTCCACTTT. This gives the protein CASREVGSPLHF.

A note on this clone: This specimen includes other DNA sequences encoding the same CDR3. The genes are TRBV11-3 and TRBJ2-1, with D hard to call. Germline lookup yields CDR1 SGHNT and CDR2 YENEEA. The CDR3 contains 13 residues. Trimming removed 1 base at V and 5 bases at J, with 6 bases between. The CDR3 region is CASSLGANNEQFF. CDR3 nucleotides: TGTGCCAGCAGCTTAGGGGCAAACAATGAGCAGTTCTTC.